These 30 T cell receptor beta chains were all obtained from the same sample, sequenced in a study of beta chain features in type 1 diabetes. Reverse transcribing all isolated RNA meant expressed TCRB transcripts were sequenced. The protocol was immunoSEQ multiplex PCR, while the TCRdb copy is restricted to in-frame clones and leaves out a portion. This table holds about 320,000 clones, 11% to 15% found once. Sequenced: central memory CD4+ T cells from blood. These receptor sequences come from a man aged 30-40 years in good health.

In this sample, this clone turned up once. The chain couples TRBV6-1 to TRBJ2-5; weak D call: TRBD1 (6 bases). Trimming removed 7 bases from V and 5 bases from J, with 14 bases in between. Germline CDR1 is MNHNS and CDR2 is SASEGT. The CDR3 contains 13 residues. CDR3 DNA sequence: TGTGCCAGCACCAAACAGGGTTGGGAGACCCAGTACTTC. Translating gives CASTKQGWETQYF.

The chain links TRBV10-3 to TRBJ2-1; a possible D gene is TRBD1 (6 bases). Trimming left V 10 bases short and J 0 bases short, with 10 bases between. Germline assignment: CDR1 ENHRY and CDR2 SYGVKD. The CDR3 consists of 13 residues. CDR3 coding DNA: TGTGCCAGCAGGGGTAGCTCCTACAATGAGCAGTTCTTC. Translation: CASRGSSYNEQFF.

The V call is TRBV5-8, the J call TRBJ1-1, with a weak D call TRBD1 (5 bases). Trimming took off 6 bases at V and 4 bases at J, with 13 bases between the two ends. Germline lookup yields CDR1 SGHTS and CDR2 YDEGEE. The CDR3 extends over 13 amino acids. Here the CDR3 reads CASTRPGGTEAFF. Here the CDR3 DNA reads TGTGCCAGCACCCGCCCCGGGGGCACTGAAGCTTTCTTT.

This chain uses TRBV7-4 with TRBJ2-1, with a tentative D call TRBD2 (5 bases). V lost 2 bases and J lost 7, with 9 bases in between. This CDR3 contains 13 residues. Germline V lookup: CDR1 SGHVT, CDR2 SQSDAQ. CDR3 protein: CASSLPLVNEQFF. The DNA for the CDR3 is TGTGCCAGCAGCTTACCACTAGTTAATGAGCAGTTCTTC.

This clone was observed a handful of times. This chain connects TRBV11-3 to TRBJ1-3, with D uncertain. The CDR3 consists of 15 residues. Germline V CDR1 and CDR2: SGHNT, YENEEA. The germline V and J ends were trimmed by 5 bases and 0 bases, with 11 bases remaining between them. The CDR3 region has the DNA TGTGCCAGCAGCCCCGTCGGCATCTCTGGAAACACCATATATTTT. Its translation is CASSPVGISGNTIYF.

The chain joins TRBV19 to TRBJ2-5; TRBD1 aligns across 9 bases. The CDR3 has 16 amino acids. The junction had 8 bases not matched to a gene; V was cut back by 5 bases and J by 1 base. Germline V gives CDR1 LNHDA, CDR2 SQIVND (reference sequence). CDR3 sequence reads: CASSRPGQGPQETQYF. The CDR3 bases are TGTGCCAGTAGTCGCCCGGGACAGGGACCCCAAGAGACCCAGTACTTC. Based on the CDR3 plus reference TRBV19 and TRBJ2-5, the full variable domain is DGGITQSPKYLFRKEGQNVTLSCEQNLNHDAMYWYRQDPGQGLRLIYYSQIVNDFQKGDIAEGYSVSREKKESFPLTVTSAQKNPTAFYLCASSRPGQGPQETQYFGPGTRLLVL.

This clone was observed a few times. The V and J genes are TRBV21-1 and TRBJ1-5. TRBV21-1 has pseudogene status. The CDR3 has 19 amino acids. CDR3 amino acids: CASSKEQKATGTGNQPQHF. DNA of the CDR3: TGTGCCAGCAGCAAGGAGCAGAAAGCTACCGGGACGGGCAATCAGCCCCAGCATTTT.

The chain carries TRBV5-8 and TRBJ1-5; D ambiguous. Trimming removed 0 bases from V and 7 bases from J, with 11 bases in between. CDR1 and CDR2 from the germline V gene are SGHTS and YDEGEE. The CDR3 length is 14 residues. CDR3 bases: TGTGCCAGCAGCTTGGAAGTCTCCAACCAGCCCCAGCATTTT. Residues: CASSLEVSNQPQHF.

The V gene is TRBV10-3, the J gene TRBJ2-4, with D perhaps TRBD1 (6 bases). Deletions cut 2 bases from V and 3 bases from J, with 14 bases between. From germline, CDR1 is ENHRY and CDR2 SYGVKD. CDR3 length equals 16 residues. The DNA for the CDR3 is TGTGCCATCAGTGAGCCGAGGGGGTCGGGCAAAAACATTCAGTACTTC. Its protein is CAISEPRGSGKNIQYF.

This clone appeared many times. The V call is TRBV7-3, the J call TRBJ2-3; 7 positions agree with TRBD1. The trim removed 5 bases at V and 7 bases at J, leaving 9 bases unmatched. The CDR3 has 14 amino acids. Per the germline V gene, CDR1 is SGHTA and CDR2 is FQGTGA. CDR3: CASSPGTDWNTQYF. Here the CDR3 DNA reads TGTGCCAGCAGCCCCGGGACAGATTGGAATACGCAGTATTTT.

The CDR3 loop reads CASTRHGGEKLFF. The CDR3 DNA is TGCGCCAGCACCCGCCATGGGGGGGAAAAACTGTTTTTT. J is TRBJ1-4 and V is TRBV4-3; tentative D call: TRBD1 (5 bases). The ends were cut back, 7 bases at V and 8 bases at J, with 14 bases in the middle. This CDR3 has 13 amino acids. Per the germline V gene, CDR1 is LGHNA and CDR2 is YSLEER.

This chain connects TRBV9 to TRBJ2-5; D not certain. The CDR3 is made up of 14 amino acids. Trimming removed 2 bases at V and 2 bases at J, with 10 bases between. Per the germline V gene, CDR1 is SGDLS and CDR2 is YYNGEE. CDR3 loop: CASSVSPKQETQYF. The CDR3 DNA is TGTGCCAGCAGCGTGTCCCCCAAACAAGAGACCCAGTACTTC.

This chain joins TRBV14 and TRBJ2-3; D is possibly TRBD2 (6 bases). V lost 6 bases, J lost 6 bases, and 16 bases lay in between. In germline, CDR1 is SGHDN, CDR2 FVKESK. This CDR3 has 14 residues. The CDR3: CASSRLGSPDTQYF. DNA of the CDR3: TGTGCCAGCAGTCGACTCGGGAGTCCTGATACGCAGTATTTT.

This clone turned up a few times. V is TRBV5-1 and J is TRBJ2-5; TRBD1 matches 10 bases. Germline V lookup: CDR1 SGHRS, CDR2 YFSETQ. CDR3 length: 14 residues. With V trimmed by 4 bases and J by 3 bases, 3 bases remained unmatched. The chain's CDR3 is CASSPGTGEETQYF. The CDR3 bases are TGCGCCAGCAGCCCCGGGACAGGGGAAGAGACCCAGTACTTC.

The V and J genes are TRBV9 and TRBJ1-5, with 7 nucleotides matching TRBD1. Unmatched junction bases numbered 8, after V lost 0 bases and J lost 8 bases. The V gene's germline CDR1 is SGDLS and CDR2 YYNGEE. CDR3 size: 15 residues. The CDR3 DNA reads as TGTGCCAGCAGCGTAGGTGGGCAGGGGGGGGAGCCCCAGCATTTT. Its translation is CASSVGGQGGEPQHF. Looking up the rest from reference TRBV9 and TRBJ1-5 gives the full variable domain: DSGVTQTPKHLITATGQRVTLRCSPRSGDLSVYWYQQSLDQGLQFLIQYYNGEERAKGNILERFSAQQFPDLHSELNLSSLELGDSALYFCASSVGGQGGEPQHFGDGTRLSIL.

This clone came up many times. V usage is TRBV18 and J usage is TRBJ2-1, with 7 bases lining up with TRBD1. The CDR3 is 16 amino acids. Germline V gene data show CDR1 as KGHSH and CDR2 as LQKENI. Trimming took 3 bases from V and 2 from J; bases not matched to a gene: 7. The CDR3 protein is CASSPGQSPTYNEQFF. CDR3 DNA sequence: TGTGCCAGCTCACCGGGACAGTCCCCTACCTACAATGAGCAGTTCTTC.

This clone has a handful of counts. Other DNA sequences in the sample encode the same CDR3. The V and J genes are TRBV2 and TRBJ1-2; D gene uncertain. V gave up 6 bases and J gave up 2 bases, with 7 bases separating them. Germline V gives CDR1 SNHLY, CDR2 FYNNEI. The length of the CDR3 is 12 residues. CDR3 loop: CASRGQNYGYTF. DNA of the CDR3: TGTGCCAGCAGAGGGCAGAACTATGGCTACACCTTC.

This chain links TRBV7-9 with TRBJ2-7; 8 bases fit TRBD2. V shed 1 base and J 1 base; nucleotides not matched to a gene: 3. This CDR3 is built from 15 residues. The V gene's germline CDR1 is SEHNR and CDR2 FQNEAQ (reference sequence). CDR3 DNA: TGTGCCAGCAGCTTAGAAGGCGGGGGGTCCTACGAGCAGTACTTC. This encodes CASSLEGGGSYEQYF.

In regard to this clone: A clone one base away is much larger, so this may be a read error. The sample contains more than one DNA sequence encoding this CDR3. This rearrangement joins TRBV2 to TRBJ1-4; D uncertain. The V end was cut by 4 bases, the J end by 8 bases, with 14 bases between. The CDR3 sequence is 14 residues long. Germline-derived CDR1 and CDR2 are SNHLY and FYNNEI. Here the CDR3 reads CASSAGGGGEKLFF. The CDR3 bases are TGTGCCAGCAGTGCCGGTGGAGGCGGGGAAAAACTGTTTTTT. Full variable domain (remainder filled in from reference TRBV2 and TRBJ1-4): EPEVTQTPSHQVTQMGQEVILRCVPISNHLYFYWYRQILGQKVEFLVSFYNNEISEKSEIFDDQFSVERPDGSNFTLKIRSTKLEDSAMYFCASSAGGGGEKLFFGSGTQLSVL.

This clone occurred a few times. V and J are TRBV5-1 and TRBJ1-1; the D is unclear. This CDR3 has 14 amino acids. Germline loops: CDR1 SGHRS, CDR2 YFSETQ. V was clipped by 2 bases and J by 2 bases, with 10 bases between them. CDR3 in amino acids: CASSFDGKNTEAFF. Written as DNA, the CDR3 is TGCGCCAGCAGCTTTGATGGGAAAAACACTGAAGCTTTCTTT.

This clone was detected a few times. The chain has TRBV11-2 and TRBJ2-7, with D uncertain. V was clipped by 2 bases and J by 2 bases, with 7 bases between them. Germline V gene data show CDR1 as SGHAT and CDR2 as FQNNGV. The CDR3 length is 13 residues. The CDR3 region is CASSLLHTYEQYF. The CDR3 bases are TGTGCCAGCAGCTTATTACACACCTACGAGCAGTACTTC.

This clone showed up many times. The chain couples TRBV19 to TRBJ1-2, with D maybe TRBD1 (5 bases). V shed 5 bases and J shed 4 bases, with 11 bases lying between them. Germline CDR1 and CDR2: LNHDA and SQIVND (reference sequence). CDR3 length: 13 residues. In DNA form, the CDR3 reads TGTGCCAGTAGTTCCGCAGGGTCCTATGGCTACACCTTC. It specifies CASSSAGSYGYTF.

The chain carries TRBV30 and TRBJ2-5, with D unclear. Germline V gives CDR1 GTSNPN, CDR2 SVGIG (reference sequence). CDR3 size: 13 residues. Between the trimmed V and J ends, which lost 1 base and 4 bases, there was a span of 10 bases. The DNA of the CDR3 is TGTGCCTGGAGTGCTAGAATTGGAGAGACCCAGTACTTC. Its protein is CAWSARIGETQYF.

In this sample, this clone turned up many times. CDR3 protein: CATRDRTEETQYF. CDR3 DNA sequence: TGTGCCACCCGGGACAGGACTGAAGAGACCCAGTACTTC. The gene calls are TRBV6-5 and TRBJ2-5; 8 nucleotides align to TRBD1. CDR3 length: 13 residues. V lost 10 bases to trimming and J lost 3 bases; unmatched junction nucleotides: 7. Germline V gene lookup returns CDR1 MNHEY and CDR2 SVGAGI.

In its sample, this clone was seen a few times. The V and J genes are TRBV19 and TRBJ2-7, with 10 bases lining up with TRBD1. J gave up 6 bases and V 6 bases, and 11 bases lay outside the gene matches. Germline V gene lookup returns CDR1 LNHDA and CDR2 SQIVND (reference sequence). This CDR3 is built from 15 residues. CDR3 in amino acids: CASRTGTGAGGEQYF. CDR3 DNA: TGTGCCAGTAGGACCGGGACAGGGGCTGGGGGCGAGCAGTACTTC.

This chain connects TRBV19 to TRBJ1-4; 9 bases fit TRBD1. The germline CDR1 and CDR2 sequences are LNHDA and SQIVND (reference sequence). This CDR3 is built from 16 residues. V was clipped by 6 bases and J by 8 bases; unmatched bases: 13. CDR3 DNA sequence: TGTGCCAGTAGATTACAGAAGGGACAGGGCACGGAAAAACTGTTTTTT. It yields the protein CASRLQKGQGTEKLFF.

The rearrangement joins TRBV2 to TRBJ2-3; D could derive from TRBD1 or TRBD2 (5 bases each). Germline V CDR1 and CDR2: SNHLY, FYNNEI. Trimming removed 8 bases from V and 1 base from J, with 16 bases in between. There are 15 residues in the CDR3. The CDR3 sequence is CASSYQGEGTDTQYF. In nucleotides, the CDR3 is TGTGCCAGCTCGTACCAGGGAGAAGGCACAGATACGCAGTATTTT.

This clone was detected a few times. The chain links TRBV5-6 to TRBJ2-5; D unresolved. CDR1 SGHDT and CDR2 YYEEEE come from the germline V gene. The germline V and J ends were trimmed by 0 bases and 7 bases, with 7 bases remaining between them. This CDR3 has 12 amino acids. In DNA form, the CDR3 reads TGTGCCAGCAGCTTGGCTTCGGGGACCCAGTACTTC. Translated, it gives CASSLASGTQYF.

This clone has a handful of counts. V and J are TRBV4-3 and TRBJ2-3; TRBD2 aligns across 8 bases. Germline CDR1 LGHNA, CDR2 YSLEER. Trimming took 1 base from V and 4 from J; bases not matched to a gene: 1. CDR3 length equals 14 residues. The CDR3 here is CASSQAGGPDTQYF. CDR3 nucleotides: TGCGCCAGCAGCCAAGCGGGAGGGCCAGATACGCAGTATTTT.

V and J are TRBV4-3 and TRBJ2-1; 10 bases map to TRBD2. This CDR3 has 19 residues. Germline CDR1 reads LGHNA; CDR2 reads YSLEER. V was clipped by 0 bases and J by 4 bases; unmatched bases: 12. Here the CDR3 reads CASSQDPSGSSLGYNEQFF. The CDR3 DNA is TGCGCCAGCAGCCAAGACCCTAGCGGGAGTAGTTTAGGGTACAATGAGCAGTTCTTC.